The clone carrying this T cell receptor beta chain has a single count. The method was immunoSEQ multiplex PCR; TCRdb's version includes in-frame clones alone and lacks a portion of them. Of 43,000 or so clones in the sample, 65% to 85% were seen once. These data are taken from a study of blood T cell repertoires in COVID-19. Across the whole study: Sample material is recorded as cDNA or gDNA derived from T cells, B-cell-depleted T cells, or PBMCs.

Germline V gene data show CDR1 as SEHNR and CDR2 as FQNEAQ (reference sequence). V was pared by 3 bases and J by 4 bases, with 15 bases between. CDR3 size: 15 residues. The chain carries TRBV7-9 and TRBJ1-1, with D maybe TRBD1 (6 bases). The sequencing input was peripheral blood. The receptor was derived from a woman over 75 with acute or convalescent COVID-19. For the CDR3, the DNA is TGTGCCAGCAGCTTCCCCAGGGACATTATCACTGAAGCTTTCTTT. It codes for CASSFPRDIITEAFF.